This entry is about one T cell receptor (beta chain). Antigen: not known. Prepared TCR beta cDNA libraries contained unique molecular identifiers. TCRdb fed the PCR reads into MiXCR, producing one record per CDR3 protein. The sample consists of some 890,000 distinct CDR3 sequences, around 50% of them appearing once. This CDR3 spans 15 amino acids. Trimming cost V 0 bases and J 4 bases, with 15 bases left between them. Germline loops: CDR1 SQVTM, CDR2 ANQGSEA. These data come from a study of post-analysis software for immune sequencing data. Study-level results: When patients were compared with controls, a handful of TRBV segments were more frequent, TRBV5-6, TRBV5-1 and TRBV20-1 among them.

The origin of this receptor is a girl aged 10-17 years with multiple sclerosis. Sequencing was carried out using blood. The rearrangement uses TRBV29-1 and TRBJ1-1, with D unclear. The CDR3, as DNA: TGCAGCGTTGAAGATAAGGGAGACTGGTCCACTGAAGCTTTCTTT. The encoded protein is CSVEDKGDWSTEAFF.